This T cell receptor beta chain was recorded in a study of T cell responses to AZD1222 COVID-19 vaccine. The CDR3 sequence is 14 residues long. Germline CDR1 is SNHLY and CDR2 is FYNNEI. V lost 5 bases and J lost 7; bases outside the gene matches: 7. TCRdb's table, derived via immunoSEQ multiplex PCR, lists solely in-frame clones and lacks some. This table holds fewer than 130,000 clones, 70% to 90% found once. The V gene is TRBV2, the J gene TRBJ2-4; 8 bases are shared with TRBD2. This receptor was taken from an adult in good health. The input for sequencing was peripheral blood, taken on day 0 of AZD1222 vaccination. The CDR3 here is CASSFGTRGNIQYF. The CDR3 nucleotides are TGTGCCAGCAGTTTTGGGACTAGGGGGAACATTCAGTACTTC.